The source of this T cell receptor (beta chain) is a study of blood T cell repertoires in COVID-19. Background on the study: Acute and convalescent COVID-19 specimens originated in the United States, Italy and Spain. PBMCs, B-cell-depleted T cells, or T cells were the source of the cDNA or gDNA that made up the material.

Germline lookup yields CDR1 SGHTA and CDR2 FQGNSA. The CDR3 extends over 17 amino acids. Unmatched junction bases numbered 11, after V lost 5 bases and J lost 0 bases. In the study's own analysis: Using reference gene primer amplification, nucleated cell counts were estimated. Here immunoSEQ multiplex PCR was the method, and the copy in TCRdb shows in-frame clones only, minus some. From that table come the V and J calls and clone size; the DNA was used to work out D and trimming. The sample lists 90,000 to 100,000 clones, 82% occurring once. The sequenced sample consisted of peripheral blood. This receptor was identified in a man older than 75 with acute or convalescent COVID-19. The chain has TRBV7-2 and TRBJ1-1; 8 bases align to TRBD1. CDR3: CASSHRGQGALNTEAFF. The CDR3 nucleotides read TGTGCCAGCAGCCATAGGGGGCAGGGGGCCTTGAACACTGAAGCTTTCTTT. The full variable domain, rest sourced from reference TRBV7-2 and TRBJ1-1, is GAGVSQSPSNKVTEKGKDVELRCDPISGHTALYWYRQSLGQGLEFLIYFQGNSAPDKSGLPSDRFSAERTGGSVSTLTIQRTQQEDSAVYLCASSHRGQGALNTEAFFGQGTRLTVV.